This is a list of T cell receptor beta chains from one sample in a study of blood T cell repertoires in COVID-19. Clones were read by immunoSEQ multiplex PCR, and TCRdb kept only the in-frame ones, dropping some. Of approximately 160,000 clones detected, roughly 88% appear once; the ten largest clones hold less than 3.5%. Specimen: peripheral blood. These receptors originate from a woman aged 60-70 years with acute or convalescent COVID-19. Both conserved end residues are part of each CDR3. A D gene is named only where the DNA matches it firmly. Some rows have no size entry. The others give once, few or many, or a class for an expanded clone.

j_call: TRBJ1-2
d_call: TRBD1
clone_size: -
v_call: TRBV3-1/TRBV3-2
cdr3_nt: TGTGCCAGCAGCCAAGACCGGACAGGGCGCTCGGGTGGCTACACCTTC
cdr3_aa: CASSQDRTGRSGGYTF

j_call: TRBJ1-4
d_call: TRBD1
clone_size: -
v_call: TRBV5-1
cdr3_nt: TGCGCCAGCAGCTTGGAAGGGACAGGGGTCGAAAAACTGTTTTTT
cdr3_aa: CASSLEGTGVEKLFF

j_call: TRBJ2-6
d_call: -
clone_size: -
v_call: TRBV6-5
cdr3_nt: TGTGCCAGCAGGAACACTGGGGCCAACGTCCTGACTTTC
cdr3_aa: CASRNTGANVLTF

j_call: TRBJ1-6
d_call: TRBD1
clone_size: -
v_call: TRBV10-3
cdr3_nt: TGTGCCATCAGGGGGGACAGTGATAATTCACCCCTCCACTTT
cdr3_aa: CAIRGDSDNSPLHF

j_call: TRBJ2-7
d_call: TRBD2
clone_size: -
v_call: TRBV3-1/TRBV3-2
cdr3_nt: TGTGCCAGCAGCCCCTCCCTAGCGGGTGGAGAGCAGTACTTC
cdr3_aa: CASSPSLAGGEQYF

j_call: TRBJ2-5
d_call: -
clone_size: -
v_call: TRBV12-3/TRBV12-4
cdr3_nt: TGTGCCAGCAGTTTAGGGGCCGAGACCCAGTACTTC
cdr3_aa: CASSLGAETQYF

j_call: TRBJ2-3
d_call: TRBD1
clone_size: -
v_call: TRBV5-1
cdr3_nt: TGCGCCAGCAGCTTACAGGGGCATTCCACAGATACGCAGTATTTT
cdr3_aa: CASSLQGHSTDTQYF

j_call: TRBJ1-5
d_call: -
clone_size: -
v_call: TRBV5-5
cdr3_nt: TGTGCCAGCAGCTTCCTAGGACACTTCAATCAGCCCCAGCATTTT
cdr3_aa: CASSFLGHFNQPQHF

j_call: TRBJ2-3
d_call: -
clone_size: -
v_call: TRBV19
cdr3_nt: TGTGCCAGTGGGACACAGTCTAGCACAGATACGCAGTATTTT
cdr3_aa: CASGTQSSTDTQYF

j_call: TRBJ2-1
d_call: -
clone_size: -
v_call: TRBV6-6
cdr3_nt: TGTGCCAGCAGTTACTCGAGCAGGGTCTACAATGAGCAGTTCTTC
cdr3_aa: CASSYSSRVYNEQFF

j_call: TRBJ2-5
d_call: TRBD2
clone_size: -
v_call: TRBV5-4
cdr3_nt: TGTGCCAGCAGAACGGGACTAGCGGGGGCTCAAGAGACCCAGTACTTC
cdr3_aa: CASRTGLAGAQETQYF

j_call: TRBJ1-1
d_call: -
clone_size: few
v_call: TRBV20-1
cdr3_nt: TGCAGTGCTAGTGGCCCTATGAACACTGAAGCTTTCTTT
cdr3_aa: CSASGPMNTEAFF

j_call: TRBJ2-5
d_call: TRBD2
clone_size: -
v_call: TRBV14
cdr3_nt: TGTGCCAGCAGCCGGGGACTAGCAGAGACCCAGTACTTC
cdr3_aa: CASSRGLAETQYF

j_call: TRBJ2-5
d_call: TRBD2
clone_size: -
v_call: TRBV19
cdr3_nt: TGTGCCAGTAGGACTAGCGGGGGATTACAAGAGACCCAGTACTTC
cdr3_aa: CASRTSGGLQETQYF

j_call: TRBJ1-1
d_call: TRBD1
clone_size: once
v_call: TRBV6-5
cdr3_nt: TGTGCCAGCAGTAAAAACAGGGGCACTGAAGCTTTCTTT
cdr3_aa: CASSKNRGTEAFF

j_call: TRBJ1-6
d_call: -
clone_size: -
v_call: TRBV15
cdr3_nt: TGTGCCACCAGCAGAGAGGGGACTCCCTATAATTCACCCCTCCACTTT
cdr3_aa: CATSREGTPYNSPLHF

j_call: TRBJ2-1
d_call: TRBD2
clone_size: -
v_call: TRBV7-2
cdr3_nt: TGTGCCAGCAGCTTCTACGCTAGCGGAACCTACAATGAGCAGTTCTTC
cdr3_aa: CASSFYASGTYNEQFF

j_call: TRBJ2-7
d_call: -
clone_size: -
v_call: TRBV6-1
cdr3_nt: TGTGCCAGCAGTGATCAGTACGAGCAGTACTTC
cdr3_aa: CASSDQYEQYF

j_call: TRBJ2-6
d_call: -
clone_size: -
v_call: TRBV6-1
cdr3_nt: TGTGCCAGCAGTGAAGTTGGTGGCGGGCGCTCTGGGGCCAACGTCCTGACTTTC
cdr3_aa: CASSEVGGGRSGANVLTF

j_call: TRBJ2-3
d_call: TRBD2
clone_size: once
v_call: TRBV6-4
cdr3_nt: TGTGCCAGCAGCCCGGGACTAGAGGCAGATACGCAGTATTTT
cdr3_aa: CASSPGLEADTQYF

j_call: TRBJ2-2
d_call: -
clone_size: -
v_call: TRBV5-4
cdr3_nt: TGTGCCAGCAGCTTGGGCAGGGGCACCGGGGAGCTGTTTTTT
cdr3_aa: CASSLGRGTGELFF

j_call: TRBJ2-7
d_call: TRBD1
clone_size: -
v_call: TRBV5-1
cdr3_nt: TGCGCCAGCAGCTTAGTATCCGGGACAGGCTCCTACGAGCAGTACTTC
cdr3_aa: CASSLVSGTGSYEQYF

j_call: TRBJ1-4
d_call: -
clone_size: few
v_call: TRBV2
cdr3_nt: TGTGCCAGCAGTGGACATCTTACTAATGAAAAACTGTTTTTT
cdr3_aa: CASSGHLTNEKLFF

j_call: TRBJ2-5
d_call: -
clone_size: -
v_call: TRBV7-2
cdr3_nt: TGTGCCAGCAGCCCCTGGGGGGGGGCCGGGGAGACCCAGTACTTC
cdr3_aa: CASSPWGGAGETQYF

j_call: TRBJ1-1
d_call: -
clone_size: -
v_call: TRBV7-9
cdr3_nt: TGTGCCAGTACCATTGGAGTGGGTAACACTGAAGCTTTCTTT
cdr3_aa: CASTIGVGNTEAFF

j_call: TRBJ1-5
d_call: TRBD1
clone_size: few
v_call: TRBV12-3/TRBV12-4
cdr3_nt: TGTGCCAGCAGTCGGGACAGGGATCAGCCCCAGCATTTT
cdr3_aa: CASSRDRDQPQHF

j_call: TRBJ1-5
d_call: -
clone_size: -
v_call: TRBV6-5
cdr3_nt: TGTGCCAGCAGTTTAGGACAGAGCAATCAGCCCCAGCATTTT
cdr3_aa: CASSLGQSNQPQHF

j_call: TRBJ1-2
d_call: -
clone_size: -
v_call: TRBV24-1
cdr3_nt: TGTGCCACCAGTGATCAGACAGTGGACTATGGCTACACCTTC
cdr3_aa: CATSDQTVDYGYTF

j_call: TRBJ1-5
d_call: -
clone_size: -
v_call: TRBV18
cdr3_nt: TGTGCCAGCTCATCTCAGGGGCCAGGGAGCAATCAGCCCCAGCATTTT
cdr3_aa: CASSSQGPGSNQPQHF

j_call: TRBJ2-7
d_call: TRBD2
clone_size: once
v_call: TRBV6-2/TRBV6-3
cdr3_nt: TGTGCCAGCAGTTACTCTCCCAGCGGGGGGTTCCGCGCCGACGAGCAGTACTTC
cdr3_aa: CASSYSPSGGFRADEQYF

j_call: TRBJ2-5
d_call: TRBD2
clone_size: -
v_call: TRBV3-1/TRBV3-2
cdr3_nt: TGTGCCAGCAGCCACCCCTCTCGGCGGGGGGTGGAGACCCAGTACTTC
cdr3_aa: CASSHPSRRGVETQYF

j_call: TRBJ1-6
d_call: -
clone_size: -
v_call: TRBV7-2
cdr3_nt: TGTGCCAGCAGCGCTGACTTGCTCGCCTATAATTCACCCCTCCACTTT
cdr3_aa: CASSADLLAYNSPLHF

j_call: TRBJ2-1
d_call: -
clone_size: -
v_call: TRBV9
cdr3_nt: TGTGCCAGCAGCGATGGTAGGGGCGGTCCTCTCAATGAGCAGTTCTTC
cdr3_aa: CASSDGRGGPLNEQFF

j_call: TRBJ2-5
d_call: TRBD1
clone_size: -
v_call: TRBV18
cdr3_nt: TGTGCCAGCTCACCAACAGGACAGGTGACGGGGCAAGAGACCCAGTACTTC
cdr3_aa: CASSPTGQVTGQETQYF

j_call: TRBJ2-7
d_call: -
clone_size: once
v_call: TRBV14
cdr3_nt: TGTGCCAGCAGCCAGAACAGACAGAAGGGTTATTACGAGCAGTACTTC
cdr3_aa: CASSQNRQKGYYEQYF

j_call: TRBJ2-1
d_call: TRBD1
clone_size: -
v_call: TRBV5-1
cdr3_nt: TGCGCCAGCAGCTCACGGACAGGGGACAATGAGCAGTTCTTC
cdr3_aa: CASSSRTGDNEQFF